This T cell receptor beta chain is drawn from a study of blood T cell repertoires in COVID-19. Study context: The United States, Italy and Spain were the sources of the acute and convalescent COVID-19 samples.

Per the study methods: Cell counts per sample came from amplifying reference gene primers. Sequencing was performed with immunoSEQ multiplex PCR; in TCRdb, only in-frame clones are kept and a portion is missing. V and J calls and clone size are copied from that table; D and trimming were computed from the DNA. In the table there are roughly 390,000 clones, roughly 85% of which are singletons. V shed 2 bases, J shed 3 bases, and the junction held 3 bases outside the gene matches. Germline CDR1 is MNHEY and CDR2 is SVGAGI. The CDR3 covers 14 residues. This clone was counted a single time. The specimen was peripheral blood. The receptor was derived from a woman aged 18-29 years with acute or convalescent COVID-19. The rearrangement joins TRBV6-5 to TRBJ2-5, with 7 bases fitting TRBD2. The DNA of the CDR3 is TGTGCCAGCAGTTACGAGGGAGGGGAAGAGACCCAGTACTTC. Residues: CASSYEGGEETQYF.